The 9 T cell receptor beta chains presented below share a single source sample, sequenced in a study of T cell repertoires in cytomegalovirus infection. TCRdb re-derived calls from the reads in MiXCR, one entry per CDR3 protein. The sample includes 250,000 to 400,000 distinct CDR3 sequences, 25% of them seen just once. Their recognized antigens are unknown. This sample comprised cultured PBMCs, obtained from culture after CMV antigen stimulation. These receptors were collected from a human donor in good health (CMV status not recorded). Some clones in this sample may be carry-over from other donors' samples.

This clonotype has a count of ten or more. This rearrangement joins TRBV20-1 to TRBJ2-1, with D possibly TRBD2 on 5 matching bases. The germline gives CDR1 DFQATT, CDR2 SNEGSKA (reference sequence). CDR3 length equals 12 residues. V lost 6 bases and J lost 10, with 16 bases in between. The CDR3 loop reads CSAGEPVGEQFF. As DNA, the CDR3 is TGCAGTGCCGGGGAACCAGTCGGGGAGCAGTTCTTC.

This clonotype came up a few times. The V and J genes are TRBV7-4 and TRBJ2-7; maybe TRBD1 (5 bases). Per germline, CDR1 SGHVT and CDR2 SQSDAQ. V dropped 5 bases and J dropped 5 bases, with 13 bases sitting between them. This CDR3 has 13 residues. The CDR3 region is CASSASYRNEQYV. The CDR3 DNA sequence: TGTGCCAGCAGCGCCTCCTACAGGAACGAGCAGTACGTC.

The chain employs TRBV12-3 or TRBV12-4 and TRBJ2-6; 10 nucleotides align to TRBD1. This CDR3 contains 18 residues. The trim removed 3 bases at V and 2 bases at J, leaving 7 bases unmatched. The CDR3 DNA is TGTGCCAGCAGTTTGCAGTTTGGACAGGGGGCTGGGGCCAACGTCCTGACTTTC. It encodes CASSLQFGQGAGANVLTF.

This clonotype has more than one count but fewer than ten. V usage is TRBV7-4 and J usage is TRBJ1-1; D is uncertain. V gave up 11 bases and J gave up 0 bases, with 19 bases separating them. Per the germline V gene, CDR1 is SGHVT and CDR2 is SQSDAQ. This CDR3 has 15 residues. This CDR3 is CAAETIGYMNTEAFF. The CDR3 DNA sequence: TGTGCCGCAGAGACTATCGGGTACATGAACACTGAAGCTTTCTTT. Based on the CDR3 plus reference TRBV7-4 and TRBJ1-1, the full variable domain is GAGVSQSPRYKVAKRGRDVALRCDSISGHVTLYWYRQTLGQGSEVLTYSQSDAQRDKSGRPSGRFSAERPERSVSTLKIQRTEQGDSAVYLCAAETIGYMNTEAFFGQGTRLTVV.

The gene calls are TRBV6-5 and TRBJ1-2, with D maybe TRBD1 (6 bases). The germline CDR1 and CDR2 sequences are MNHEY and SVGAGI. This CDR3 spans 13 amino acids. V lost 6 bases to trimming and J lost 5 bases, with 13 bases between them. The CDR3 DNA reads as TGTGCCAGCAGCCCGGACAGAAAGTATGGCTACACCTTC. Translation: CASSPDRKYGYTF.

This chain joins TRBV29-1 and TRBJ1-1; the D is unclear. Germline CDR1 and CDR2: SQVTM and ANQGSEA. V dropped 7 bases and J dropped 4 bases, with 19 bases sitting between them. The CDR3 consists of 14 residues. The CDR3: CSAGGLFGGTEAFF. As DNA, the CDR3 is TGCAGCGCCGGTGGGCTGTTTGGTGGCACTGAAGCTTTCTTT.

The V and J genes are TRBV7-9 and TRBJ1-2; D is perhaps TRBD1 (5 bases). This CDR3 has 13 residues. The germline V gene encodes CDR1 SEHNR and CDR2 FQNEAQ (reference sequence). V lost 7 bases to trimming and J lost 2 bases, with 11 bases between them. This CDR3 is CASTARGNYGYTF. In DNA, the CDR3 is TGTGCCAGCACCGCTCGGGGGAACTATGGCTACACCTTC.

This clonotype was counted a few times. The rearrangement joins TRBV6-1 to TRBJ2-1; TRBD2 matches 9 bases. The V segment lost 10 bases and the J segment 5 bases; nucleotides outside the gene matches: 12. CDR3 length: 15 residues. Germline values: CDR1 MNHNS, CDR2 SASEGT. CDR3 region: CATLTIAGANNEQFF. CDR3 nucleotide sequence: TGTGCCACCTTGACTATAGCGGGAGCAAACAATGAGCAGTTCTTC.

This clonotype has only a few counts. This chain connects TRBV6-1 to TRBJ2-1; 8 positions match TRBD2. Germline values: CDR1 MNHNS, CDR2 SASEGT. V lost 6 bases and J lost 2; bases outside the gene matches: 6. The CDR3 is 15 amino acids. CDR3 in DNA: TGTGCCAGCAGGGCGGGACTAGTAACCTACAATGAGCAGTTCTTC. It translates to CASRAGLVTYNEQFF.